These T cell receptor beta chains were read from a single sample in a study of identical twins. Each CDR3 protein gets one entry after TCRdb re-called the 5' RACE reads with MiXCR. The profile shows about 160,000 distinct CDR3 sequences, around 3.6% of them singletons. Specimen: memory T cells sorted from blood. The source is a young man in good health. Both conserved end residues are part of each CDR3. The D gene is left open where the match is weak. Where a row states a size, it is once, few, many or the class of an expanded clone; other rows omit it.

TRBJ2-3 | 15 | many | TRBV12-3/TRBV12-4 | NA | CASSLNYEGRDTQYF | TGTGCCAGCAGTCTCAACTACGAGGGGAGGGATACGCAGTATTTT
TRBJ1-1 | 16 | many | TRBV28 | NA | CASIGPGGVFITEAFF | TGTGCCAGCATCGGGCCTGGGGGCGTTTTTATTACTGAAGCTTTCTTT
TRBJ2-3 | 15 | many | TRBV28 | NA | CASSLLGSGTDTQYF | TGTGCCAGCAGTTTATTGGGGTCAGGCACAGATACGCAGTATTTT
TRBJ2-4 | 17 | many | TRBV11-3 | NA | CASSLDRGASAKNIQYF | TGTGCCAGCAGCTTAGATCGGGGGGCGTCAGCCAAAAACATTCAGTACTTC
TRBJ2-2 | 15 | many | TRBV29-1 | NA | CSVALPGSITGELFF | TGCAGCGTTGCCCTCCCCGGCAGTATAACCGGGGAGCTGTTTTTT
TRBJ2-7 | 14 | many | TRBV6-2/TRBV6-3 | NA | CACLTGHPTYEQYF | TGTGCCTGCCTAACGGGACACCCTACCTACGAGCAGTACTTC
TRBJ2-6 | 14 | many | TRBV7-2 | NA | CASSPRPGANVLTF | TGTGCCAGCAGCCCCAGGCCCGGGGCCAACGTCCTGACTTTC
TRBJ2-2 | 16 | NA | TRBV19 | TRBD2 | CASSRASGTNTGELFF | TGTGCCAGTAGTAGGGCTAGCGGGACGAACACCGGGGAGCTGTTTTTT
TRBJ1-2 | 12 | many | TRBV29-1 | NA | CSAPGGTGGYTF | TGCAGCGCCCCGGGAGGAACGGGCGGCTACACCTTC
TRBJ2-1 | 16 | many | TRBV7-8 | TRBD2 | CASSLRRSGRLAEQFF | TGTGCCAGCAGCTTAAGGCGTAGCGGGAGGTTGGCCGAGCAGTTCTTC
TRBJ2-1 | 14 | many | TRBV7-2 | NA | CASSLAQGSIGQFF | TGTGCCAGCAGCTTAGCTCAGGGGAGCATAGGGCAGTTCTTC
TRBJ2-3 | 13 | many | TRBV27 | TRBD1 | CATRGLVTDTQYF | TGTGCCACCAGGGGGCTAGTCACAGATACGCAGTATTTT
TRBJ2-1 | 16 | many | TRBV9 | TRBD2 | CASSVGSSGRSNEQFF | TGTGCCAGCAGCGTAGGTTCCAGCGGGAGGTCCAATGAGCAGTTCTTC
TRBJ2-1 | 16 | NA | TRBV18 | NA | CASSPWGRGPYNEQFF | TGTGCCAGCTCACCATGGGGCAGGGGCCCCTACAATGAGCAGTTCTTC
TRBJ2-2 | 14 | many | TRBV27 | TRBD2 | CASSGLAGGGELFF | TGTGCCAGTTCAGGACTAGCGGGAGGCGGGGAGCTGTTTTTT
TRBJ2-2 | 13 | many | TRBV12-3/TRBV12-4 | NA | CASSFQGAGELFF | TGTGCCAGCAGTTTTCAGGGTGCCGGGGAGCTGTTTTTT
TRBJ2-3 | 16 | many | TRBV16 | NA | CASSQFLGGSTDAQYF | TGTGCCAGCAGCCAGTTCCTTGGGGGGAGCACAGATGCGCAGTATTTT
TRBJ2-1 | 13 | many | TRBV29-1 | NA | CSVDESGYNEQFF | TGCAGCGTTGATGAGTCGGGTTACAATGAGCAGTTCTTC
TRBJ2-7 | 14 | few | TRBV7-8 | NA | CASSLAGGGYEQYF | TGTGCCAGCAGCTTAGCGGGAGGGGGTTACGAGCAGTACTTC
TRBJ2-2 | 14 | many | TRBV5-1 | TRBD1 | CASSPPTGTGELFF | TGCGCCAGCAGCCCGCCGACAGGGACCGGGGAGCTGTTTTTT
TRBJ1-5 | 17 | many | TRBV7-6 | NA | CASSLLGTDTFNQPQHF | TGTGCCAGCAGCTTACTAGGGACGGATACCTTCAATCAGCCCCAGCATTTT
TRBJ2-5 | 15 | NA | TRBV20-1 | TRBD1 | CSARDSGDSQETQYF | TGCAGTGCTAGAGATAGTGGGGACAGTCAAGAGACCCAGTACTTC
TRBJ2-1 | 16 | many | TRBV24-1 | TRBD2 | CATSDSGRGAYNEQFF | TGTGCCACCAGTGATTCGGGGCGGGGGGCCTACAATGAGCAGTTCTTC
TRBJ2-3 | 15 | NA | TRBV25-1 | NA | CASSVQGARTDTQYF | TGTGCCAGCAGTGTCCAAGGGGCGAGGACAGATACGCAGTATTTT
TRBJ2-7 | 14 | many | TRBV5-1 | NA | CASSLSSSTYEQYF | TGCGCCAGCAGCTTGTCGTCGTCCACCTACGAGCAGTACTTC
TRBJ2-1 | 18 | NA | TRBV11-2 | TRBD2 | CASSLGVLAGVGSDEQFF | TGTGCCAGCAGCTTAGGTGTACTAGCGGGGGTCGGGTCTGATGAGCAGTTCTTC
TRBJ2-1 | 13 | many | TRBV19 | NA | CASSIWGENEQFF | TGTGCCAGTAGTATATGGGGGGAAAATGAGCAGTTCTTC
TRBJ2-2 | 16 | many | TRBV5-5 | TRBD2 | CASNKGLAGNTGELFF | TGTGCCAGCAACAAGGGACTAGCGGGGAACACCGGGGAGCTGTTTTTT
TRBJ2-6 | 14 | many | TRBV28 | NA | CASSFRAGANVLTF | TGTGCCAGCAGTTTTCGGGCTGGGGCCAACGTCCTGACTTTC
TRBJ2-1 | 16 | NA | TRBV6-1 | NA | CASSNIQGMNFDEQFF | TGTGCCAGCAGTAATATACAGGGAATGAATTTCGATGAGCAGTTCTTC
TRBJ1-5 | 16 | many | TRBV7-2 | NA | CASSPPGQGGVQPQHF | TGTGCCAGCAGCCCGCCGGGACAAGGAGGAGTTCAGCCCCAGCATTTT
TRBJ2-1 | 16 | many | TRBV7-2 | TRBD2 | CASSPKRDGSYNEQFF | TGTGCCAGCAGCCCGAAGCGGGACGGCTCCTACAATGAGCAGTTCTTC
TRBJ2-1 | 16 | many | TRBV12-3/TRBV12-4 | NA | CASGARGGNSYNEQFF | TGTGCCAGCGGGGCTCGGGGCGGGAACTCCTACAATGAGCAGTTCTTC
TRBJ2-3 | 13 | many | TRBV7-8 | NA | CASADSPTDTQYF | TGTGCCAGCGCGGACTCCCCCACAGATACGCAGTATTTT
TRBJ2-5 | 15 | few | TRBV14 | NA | CASSQLRLTQETQYF | TGTGCCAGCAGCCAGTTGCGACTGACCCAAGAGACCCAGTACTTC
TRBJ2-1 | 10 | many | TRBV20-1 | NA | CSVRAHEQFF | TGCAGTGTAAGAGCGCATGAGCAGTTCTTC
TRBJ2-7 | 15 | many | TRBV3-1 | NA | CASSQLSAISYEQYF | TGTGCCAGCAGCCAACTCTCAGCTATTTCCTACGAGCAGTACTTC
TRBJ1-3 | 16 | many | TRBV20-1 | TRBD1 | CSAREPTGFAGNTIYF | TGCAGTGCTAGAGAACCGACAGGGTTTGCTGGAAACACCATATATTTT
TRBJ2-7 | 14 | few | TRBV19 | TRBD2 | CASSIEGGPHEQYF | TGTGCCAGTAGTATTGAGGGAGGGCCCCACGAGCAGTACTTC
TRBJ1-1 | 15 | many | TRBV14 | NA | CASSQGGRGYSEAFF | TGTGCCAGCAGCCAAGGGGGGAGAGGGTACTCTGAAGCTTTCTTT
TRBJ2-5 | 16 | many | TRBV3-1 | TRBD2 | CASSLFRTSGRETQYF | TGTGCCAGCAGCCTTTTCAGGACTAGCGGGAGGGAGACCCAGTACTTC
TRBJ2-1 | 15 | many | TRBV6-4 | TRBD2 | CASSILAGAGNEQFF | TGTGCCAGCAGCATACTAGCGGGAGCTGGTAATGAGCAGTTCTTC
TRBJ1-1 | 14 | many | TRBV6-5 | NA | CASSYAQTDTEAFF | TGTGCCAGCAGTTACGCACAGACAGACACTGAAGCTTTCTTT
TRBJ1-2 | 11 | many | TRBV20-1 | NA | CISVNLWGYTF | TGCATTAGCGTGAACTTATGGGGCTACACCTTC
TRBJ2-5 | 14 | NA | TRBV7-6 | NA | CASSLSGDKETQYF | TGTGCCAGCAGCTTATCTGGGGATAAAGAGACCCAGTACTTC
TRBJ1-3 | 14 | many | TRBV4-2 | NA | CASSQEPIGNTIYF | TGTGCCAGCAGCCAAGAGCCGATCGGAAACACCATATATTTT
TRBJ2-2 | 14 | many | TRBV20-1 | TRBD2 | CSARDGLAERELFF | TGCAGTGCTAGAGACGGACTAGCGGAGCGGGAGCTGTTTTTT
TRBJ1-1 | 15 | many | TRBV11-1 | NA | CASSLATRMNTEAFF | TGTGCCAGCAGCTTAGCGACACGCATGAACACTGAAGCTTTCTTT
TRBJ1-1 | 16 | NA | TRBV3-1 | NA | CASSQAFSNRGTEAFF | TGTGCCAGCAGCCAAGCCTTTAGTAATCGTGGGACTGAAGCTTTCTTT
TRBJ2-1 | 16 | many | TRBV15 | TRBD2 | CATSRDGGGPWNEQFF | TGTGCCACCAGCAGAGATGGGGGAGGGCCGTGGAATGAGCAGTTCTTC
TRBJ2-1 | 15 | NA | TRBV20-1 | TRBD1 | CSAEGDRISYNEQFF | TGCAGTGCCGAGGGGGACAGGATCTCCTACAATGAGCAGTTCTTC
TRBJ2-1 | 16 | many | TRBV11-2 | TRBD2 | CASSLETSGRWDEQFF | TGTGCCAGCAGCTTAGAAACGAGCGGGAGATGGGATGAGCAGTTCTTC
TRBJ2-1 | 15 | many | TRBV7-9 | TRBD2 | CASSVGLAGVNEQFF | TGTGCCAGCAGCGTCGGACTAGCGGGAGTCAATGAGCAGTTCTTC
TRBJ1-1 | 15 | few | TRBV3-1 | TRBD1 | CASSQDFRTGGEAFF | TGTGCCAGCAGCCAAGATTTTCGGACAGGGGGCGAAGCTTTCTTT